This T cell receptor beta chain is from a study of OX40 agonist ivuxolimab in advanced cancers. Study context: Patients treated during dose escalation were battling hepatocellular carcinoma, melanoma, renal cell or head and neck cancer.

This clone is a singleton in its sample. Sequencing used immunoSEQ multiplex PCR; TCRdb keeps in-frame clones, though not all of them. This sample carries about 120,000 clones, around 93% of them seen once, and the ten largest clones take approximately 0.15%. V lost 5 bases to trimming and J lost 4 bases, with 14 bases between them. The length of the CDR3 is 14 residues. The germline CDR1 and CDR2 sequences are MRHNA and SNTAGT. The genes are TRBV6-4 and TRBJ1-1, with unresolved D. The receptor's source is an adult with an advanced solid tumor such as melanoma, head and neck, liver or kidney cancer. The material was CD4+ or CD8+ T cells sorted from blood, obtained in a trial of the OX40 agonist ivuxolimab. CDR3 nucleotide sequence: TGTGCCAGCAGTACCCGAGGAGGAACCACTGAAGCTTTCTTT. Protein: CASSTRGGTTEAFF.